The source of this TCR beta chain is a study of T cells in Graves' hyperthyroidism and ophthalmopathy. Findings and caveats of the study: A median around 6.4 months before onset, the model predicted ophthalmopathy.

RNA transcripts provided the source from which TCR beta CDR3 regions were amplified. The primer set for the first-round RT-PCR of the TCR CDR3 was HTBI. TCRdb reprocessed the multiplex PCR reads with MiXCR, giving one entry per CDR3 protein. The sample includes around 440,000 distinct CDR3 sequences, around 14% seen only once; the top ten take around 7%. This clonotype was seen many times. What it binds is not known. The V gene's germline CDR1 is LGHDT and CDR2 YNNKEL (reference sequence). Trimming removed 4 bases at V and 5 bases at J, with 15 bases between. This CDR3 is 15 amino acids long. The sequenced material came from blood. This TCR derives from a young woman with Graves' hyperthyroidism. The chain links TRBV3-1 to TRBJ2-1; D is unresolved. The chain's CDR3 is CASSRPGTGNNEQFF. The CDR3 DNA sequence: TGTGCCAGCAGCCGTCCAGGAACTGGGAACAATGAGCAGTTCTTC.